These 17 T cell receptor beta chains share one sample of origin, sequenced in a study of read filtering for tumor transcriptome and immune sequencing. The library was built from around 380 ng RNA with molecular barcoded adaptors for alpha/delta and beta/gamma chains. A single record per CDR3 protein comes from TCRdb applying MiXCR to the reads. Among about 37,000 distinct CDR3 sequences listed, 12% were seen once. What was sequenced was a population of CD138-negative cells sorted from bone marrow. The receptor set was obtained from a donor at least 40 years old with multiple myeloma.

This clonotype has a count of ten or more. V usage is TRBV7-2 and J usage is TRBJ2-1; D ambiguous. The CDR3 consists of 15 residues. V gave up 1 base and J gave up 1 base, with 8 bases separating them. Germline V gene data show CDR1 as SGHTA and CDR2 as FQGNSA. The CDR3 here is CASSLGGVSYNEQFF. The CDR3 DNA sequence: TGTGCCAGCAGCTTAGGTGGGGTATCCTACAATGAGCAGTTCTTC.

This clonotype was seen repeatedly, ten times or more. The chain employs TRBV2 and TRBJ2-2; perhaps TRBD1 as D (5 bases). The CDR3 covers 12 residues. Germline V CDR1 and CDR2: SNHLY, FYNNEI. V was pared by 10 bases and J by 6 bases, with 12 bases between. The CDR3 nucleotides read TGTGCCACCCAGGACATCGCCGGGGAGCTGTTTTTT. This gives the protein CATQDIAGELFF.

This clonotype was seen at least ten times. The CDR3 DNA reads TGTGCCAGCACCCCGGACGGGTCGGGCACTGAAGCTTTCTTT. Residues: CASTPDGSGTEAFF. This rearrangement joins TRBV2 to TRBJ1-1, with D unresolved. Germline loops: CDR1 SNHLY, CDR2 FYNNEI. CDR3 size: 14 residues. Trimming took 7 bases from V and 4 from J, leaving 16 bases between them.

This clonotype was found many times. The chain combines TRBV5-1 with TRBJ2-1; D is perhaps TRBD2 (6 bases). CDR1 is SGHRS and CDR2 is YFSETQ in the germline V gene. The germline V and J ends were trimmed by 1 base and 9 bases, with 14 bases remaining between them. The CDR3 has 14 amino acids. CDR3 protein: CASSLNGGGLEQFF. CDR3 nucleotides: TGCGCCAGCAGCTTGAACGGTGGGGGACTTGAGCAGTTCTTC.

There are many counts of this clonotype. This chain uses TRBV19 with TRBJ1-2; D might be TRBD1 (5 bases). Germline V gene data show CDR1 as LNHDA and CDR2 as SQIVND (reference sequence). Trimming took 9 bases from V and 6 from J, leaving 14 bases between them. There are 12 residues in the CDR3. In DNA form, the CDR3 reads TGTGCCAGCAATGATGACAGACATGGCTACACCTTC. Translating gives CASNDDRHGYTF.

At least ten counts were recorded for this clonotype. The V call is TRBV20-1, the J call TRBJ2-1, with D hard to call. CDR1 is DFQATT and CDR2 is SNEGSKA in the germline V gene (reference sequence). V was pared by 6 bases and J by 10 bases, with 13 bases between. The CDR3 extends over 11 amino acids. CDR3 loop: CSAPRGGEQFF. The CDR3, as DNA: TGCAGTGCCCCGAGAGGCGGAGAGCAGTTCTTC.

The chain couples TRBV5-1 to TRBJ2-7, with 8 bases that match TRBD1. The germline CDR1 and CDR2 sequences are SGHRS and YFSETQ. The CDR3 is 14 residues long. Losses at the gene ends were 4 bases for V and 5 bases for J; bases not matched to a gene: 8. CDR3 coding DNA: TGCGCCAGCAGCATGACAGGGGTCGGCGACGAGCAGTACTTC. It encodes CASSMTGVGDEQYF. Drawing the rest from reference TRBV5-1 and TRBJ2-7, the complete variable domain is KAGVTQTPRYLIKTRGQQVTLSCSPISGHRSVSWYQQTPGQGLQFLFEYFSETQRNKGNFPGRFSGRQFSNSRSEMNVSTLELGDSALYLCASSMTGVGDEQYFGPGTRLTVT.

The sample holds many counts of this clonotype. The CDR3 loop is CASSPSRGSEQYF. The CDR3 DNA reads TGTGCCAGCAGCCCGTCTAGGGGGTCTGAGCAGTACTTC. The gene calls are TRBV14 and TRBJ2-7; tentative D call: TRBD1 (6 bases). The V end lost 4 bases, the J end lost 7 bases, and 14 bases lay between the germline ends. This CDR3 comprises 13 residues. Germline lookup yields CDR1 SGHDN and CDR2 FVKESK.

This clonotype has just a few counts. The rearrangement links TRBV11-2 to TRBJ2-2; D may be TRBD2 (6 bases). This CDR3 is 15 amino acids long. Germline CDR1 and CDR2: SGHAT and FQNNGV. V was shortened by 5 bases and J by 0 bases, with 10 bases between the two germline ends. The CDR3 DNA is TGTGCCAGCAGCCCCGGGGGAGCGAACACCGGGGAGCTGTTTTTT. Its translation is CASSPGGANTGELFF.

Ten or more counts support this clonotype. V is TRBV10-3 and J is TRBJ1-5, with D tentatively TRBD1 (5 bases). Trimming cost V 8 bases and J 7 bases, with 9 bases left between them. Germline loops: CDR1 ENHRY, CDR2 SYGVKD. This CDR3 region has 11 residues. CDR3 sequence reads: CAIGRDQPQHF. The CDR3 DNA sequence: TGTGCCATCGGAAGGGACCAGCCCCAGCATTTT.

This clonotype was recorded a few times. The junction shows a germline mismatch at one end, possibly a read error. This chain links TRBV27 with TRBJ1-5; 8 nucleotides align to TRBD1. The CDR3 contains 17 residues. Germline CDR1 MNHEY, CDR2 SMNVEV (reference sequence). The CDR3 nucleotides are TGTGCCGGCAGGGGGCGGGCTTCAGGCTATAGCAATCAGCCCCAGCATTTT. This codes for CAGRGRASGYSNQPQHF.

This clonotype was seen ten or more times. The V and J genes are TRBV14 and TRBJ2-5; perhaps TRBD1 as D (6 bases). Trimming took off 0 bases at V and 7 bases at J, with 9 bases between the two ends. The CDR3 runs to 13 residues. Germline values: CDR1 SGHDN, CDR2 FVKESK. The CDR3 spells CASSQERGGTQYF. CDR3 nucleotides: TGTGCCAGCAGCCAAGAGAGAGGGGGGACCCAGTACTTC.

The rearrangement joins TRBV6-6 to TRBJ1-5; D might be TRBD1 (6 bases). The CDR3 is made up of 15 amino acids. V shed 4 bases and J shed 6 bases, with 16 bases lying between them. CDR1 is MNHNY, CDR2 SVGAGI, per germline (reference sequence). CDR3 coding DNA: TGTGCCAGCAGTTCCTGGACAGACGAAAGTCAGCCCCAGCATTTT. This codes for CASSSWTDESQPQHF.

This clonotype turned up a few times. The chain joins TRBV9 to TRBJ2-3; D possibly corresponds to TRBD1 (5 bases). The CDR3 spans 15 residues. V was clipped by 3 bases and J by 8 bases, with 19 bases between them. Germline V gene data show CDR1 as SGDLS and CDR2 as YYNGEE. As DNA, the CDR3 is TGTGCCAGCAGCGCCGCTGGACAAAATTCAGGTACGCAGTATTTT. This encodes CASSAAGQNSGTQYF.

This clonotype was observed many times. This rearrangement joins TRBV20-1 to TRBJ2-5; the D gene is possibly TRBD1 (6 bases). The CDR3 is made up of 14 amino acids. Trimming cost V 7 bases and J 5 bases, with 20 bases left between them. Germline assignment: CDR1 DFQATT and CDR2 SNEGSKA (reference sequence). The CDR3 DNA follows: TGCAGTGTCGAGGGGGTCCGAGATTTGGAGACCCAGTACTTC. Its protein is CSVEGVRDLETQYF.

This clonotype was counted at least ten times. The chain joins TRBV5-1 to TRBJ2-7; D tentatively reads TRBD1 or TRBD2 (5 bases each). The V gene's germline CDR1 is SGHRS and CDR2 YFSETQ. The CDR3 is 14 amino acids. V was pared by 5 bases and J by 3 bases, with 15 bases between. CDR3 coding DNA: TGCGCCAGCAGGCAAGCCGGGGCATACTACGAGCAGTACTTC. It encodes CASRQAGAYYEQYF.

At least ten counts were recorded for this clonotype. The rearrangement uses TRBV7-6 and TRBJ2-3; 8 positions agree with TRBD1. The V gene's germline CDR1 is SGHVS and CDR2 FNYEAQ. Trimming took 1 base from V and 4 from J; bases not matched to a gene: 7. The CDR3 has 16 amino acids. The CDR3 reads CASSLVGRGLADTQYF. The CDR3, as DNA: TGTGCCAGCAGCTTAGTGGGCAGGGGGCTTGCAGATACGCAGTATTTT.